This T cell receptor (beta chain) was sequenced during a study of OX40 agonist ivuxolimab in advanced cancers. Across the study: The patients' treatment was ivuxolimab, an agonistic anti-OX40 (CD134) antibody. Broader study findings: At 0.1 to 3.0 mg/kg, CD4+ and CD8+ blood T cells expanded clonally by week 6. CD8+ T cells averaged more expanded clones than CD4+.

Losses at the gene ends were 6 bases for V and 7 bases for J; bases not matched to a gene: 12. Germline V gene lookup returns CDR1 ENHRY and CDR2 SYGVKD. The CDR3 loop spans 14 amino acids. This table comes from immunoSEQ multiplex PCR, and its TCRdb copy is limited to in-frame clones, with some not included. In the table there are approximately 76,000 clones, more than 85% of which are singletons. About this clone: The antigen remains unidentified.

V gene TRBV10-3 combines with J gene TRBJ2-7, with TRBD1 matching over 7 bases. This sequence was found in an adult with an advanced solid tumor such as melanoma, head and neck, liver or kidney cancer. The input for sequencing was CD4+ or CD8+ T cells sorted from blood, taken in a trial of the OX40 agonist ivuxolimab. This CDR3 reads CAIRAGTASKEQYF. The CDR3 nucleotides are TGTGCCATCAGGGCCGGGACAGCGTCCAAGGAGCAGTACTTC.